Listed here are 16 T cell receptor beta chains from one sample, sequenced in a study of T cell changes during pregnancy in multiple sclerosis. Profiling relied on immunoSEQ multiplex PCR, and the TCRdb table lists in-frame clones only, not all of them. The sample holds some 45,000 clones, around 90% seen once. The sample here was CD4+ T cells from peripheral blood mononuclear cells, taken after pregnancy. These receptors were collected from a female donor with multiple sclerosis, enrolled in a pregnancy study.

The chain recombines TRBV18 with TRBJ1-5; a possible D gene is TRBD1 (5 bases). V was shortened by 3 bases and J by 3 bases, with 12 bases between the two germline ends. The germline gives CDR1 KGHSH, CDR2 LQKENI. CDR3 length: 15 residues. The CDR3 loop is CASSPGGAPNQPQHF. The CDR3 coding sequence is TGTGCCAGCTCACCCGGAGGGGCACCCAATCAGCCCCAGCATTTT.

This clone turned up a few times. The sample carries other DNA sequences with the same CDR3. The chain is built from TRBV7-3 and TRBJ1-1; D may be TRBD1 (5 bases). V was pared by 0 bases and J by 3 bases, with 8 bases between. The CDR3 runs to 14 residues. Germline V gene data show CDR1 as SGHTA and CDR2 as FQGTGA. The DNA of the CDR3 is TGTGCCAGCAGCTTAACGGGGGGGGACACTGAAGCTTTCTTT. Translating gives CASSLTGGDTEAFF. The full variable domain, its missing parts supplied by reference TRBV7-3 and TRBJ1-1, is GAGVSQTPSNKVTEKGKYVELRCDPISGHTALYWYRQSLGQGPEFLIYFQGTGAADDSGLPNDRFFAVRPEGSVSTLKIQRTERGDSAVYLCASSLTGGDTEAFFGQGTRLTVV.

In regard to this clone: One end of the junction does not line up with germline, which may come from a read error. The chain couples TRBV6-5 to TRBJ1-1; TRBD1 aligns across 10 bases. Per the germline V gene, CDR1 is MNHEY and CDR2 is SVGAGI. The CDR3 has 13 residues. CDR3 DNA sequence: TGTGCCAGCAGTTACCCGGGACAGGGGACCTATTGTTTT. Protein sequence: CASSYPGQGTYCF.

The chain combines TRBV29-1 with TRBJ2-5; D is perhaps TRBD1 (6 bases). Per germline, CDR1 SQVTM and CDR2 ANQGSEA. The CDR3 covers 13 residues. With 5 bases removed from V and 0 bases from J, the gap between germline ends came to 10 bases. The CDR3 spells CSVITGYQETQYF. The CDR3 DNA is TGCAGCGTTATCACAGGGTACCAAGAGACCCAGTACTTC.

V gene TRBV6-1 combines with J gene TRBJ2-7; no firm D call. This CDR3 spans 13 amino acids. Trimming removed 5 bases from V and 6 bases from J, with 14 bases in between. The V gene's germline CDR1 is MNHNS and CDR2 SASEGT. The CDR3 is CASSLYVRGEQYF. The DNA of the CDR3 is TGTGCCAGCAGTCTCTATGTTCGAGGCGAGCAGTACTTC.

The CDR3, as DNA: TGTGCCAGCAGTCTTCGGACAGGACTGACACCCCTCCACTTT. It translates to CASSLRTGLTPLHF. V usage is TRBV27 and J usage is TRBJ1-6, with 7 bases that match TRBD1. Per the germline V gene, CDR1 is MNHEY and CDR2 is SMNVEV (reference sequence). The CDR3 is 14 residues long. Germline trimming cut 5 bases from V and 11 bases from J; bases unmatched to any gene: 9.

CDR3 sequence reads: CASSWPTSGDPRTDTQYF. CDR3 in DNA: TGCGCCAGCAGCTGGCCGACTAGCGGGGACCCCCGCACAGATACGCAGTATTTT. The V and J genes are TRBV5-1 and TRBJ2-3, with 11 bases lining up with TRBD2. Germline V gene data show CDR1 as SGHRS and CDR2 as YFSETQ. V trimming: 3 bases; J trimming: 1 base; junction bases outside the gene matches: 10. This CDR3 is 18 amino acids long.

This sequence joins TRBV9 and TRBJ2-3; the match to TRBD2 covers 10 bases. V lost 5 bases and J lost 3; bases outside the gene matches: 6. Per the germline V gene, CDR1 is SGDLS and CDR2 is YYNGEE. The length of the CDR3 is 15 residues. The CDR3 spells CASSISGGRTDTQYF. The DNA of the CDR3 is TGTGCCAGCAGTATTAGCGGGGGGAGGACAGATACGCAGTATTTT.

The sample holds one count of this clone. V is TRBV12-2 and J is TRBJ1-2; the table's D call of TRBD1 was not tested on the DNA. TRBV12-2 constitutes a pseudogene. The CDR3 is 18 amino acids. The CDR3 is CASRPFKDRRRYNYGYTF. The CDR3 nucleotides read TGTGCAAGTCGCCCTTTCAAGGACAGACGACGATATAACTATGGCTACACCTTC.

Relative to its sample, this clone is medium-sized. This sequence joins TRBV2 and TRBJ2-2; D is possibly TRBD1 (6 bases). V was cut by 8 bases and J by 5 bases, with 6 bases left in between. The CDR3 is 11 amino acids. The germline CDR1 and CDR2 sequences are SNHLY and FYNNEI. The CDR3 loop is CASQGTGELFF. Written as DNA, the CDR3 is TGTGCCAGCCAGGGGACCGGGGAGCTGTTTTTT.

CDR3: CASSLLQGNEKLFF. As DNA, the CDR3 is TGTGCCAGCAGCTTGTTACAGGGGAACGAAAAACTGTTTTTT. The J gene is TRBJ1-4, the V gene TRBV7-2, with 7 positions matching TRBD1. Germline CDR1 SGHTA, CDR2 FQGNSA. The CDR3 totals 14 residues. V trimming: 3 bases; J trimming: 8 bases; junction bases outside the gene matches: 6.

The V gene is TRBV10-2, the J gene TRBJ1-5; D unclear. V gave up 6 bases and J gave up 4 bases, with 13 bases separating them. Germline CDR1 WSHSY, CDR2 SAAADI. The CDR3 spans 14 residues. The DNA of the CDR3 is TGCGCCAGCAGGAAAGCATCTTTTAATCAGCCCCAGCATTTT. It specifies CASRKASFNQPQHF.

The chain uses TRBV19 and TRBJ2-2, with D possibly being TRBD1 (5 bases). This CDR3 has 17 residues. CDR1 LNHDA and CDR2 SQIVND come from the germline V gene (reference sequence). V lost 6 bases and J lost 3, with 20 bases in between. This CDR3 reads CASRPRKSGLDTGELFF. The CDR3 DNA is TGTGCCAGTAGACCGCGAAAGTCAGGGCTGGACACCGGGGAGCTGTTTTTT.

The chain combines TRBV9 with TRBJ2-5, with D perhaps matching TRBD2 (5 bases). This CDR3 contains 15 residues. V was clipped by 4 bases and J by 3 bases, with 16 bases between them. In germline, CDR1 is SGDLS, CDR2 YYNGEE. The CDR3 DNA is TGTGCCAGCAGCTTTCTAGCTGCCGAGGAAGAGACCCAGTACTTC. It yields the protein CASSFLAAEEETQYF.

The chain joins TRBV2 to TRBJ2-5; 9 bases match TRBD2. The germline V gene encodes CDR1 SNHLY and CDR2 FYNNEI. The CDR3 has 16 amino acids. With 4 bases clipped from V and 3 bases from J, the junction kept 9 bases outside the gene matches. In nucleotides, the CDR3 is TGTGCCAGCAGTGGGGTTGACAGCGGGGGGAAAGAGACCCAGTACTTC. Residues: CASSGVDSGGKETQYF.

This clone was recorded once. This rearrangement joins TRBV5-6 to TRBJ1-1; TRBD1 matches 9 bases. The CDR3 loop spans 16 amino acids. V shed 0 bases, J shed 5 bases, and the junction held 8 bases outside the gene matches. The germline CDR1 and CDR2 sequences are SGHDT and YYEEEE. The DNA for the CDR3 is TGTGCCAGCAGCTTGGGACAGGGGGATTTTGGGACTGAAGCTTTCTTT. Translated, it gives CASSLGQGDFGTEAFF.